This record concerns one TCR beta chain sequence. Antigen unknown. The study ran its PCR with 60 Vbeta and 13 Jbeta primers. TCRdb keeps only in-frame clones here, not all; method: immunoSEQ multiplex PCR. The sample has some 200,000 clones; about 85% are singletons. This entry comes from a study of cytomegalovirus exposure and HLA in healthy donors. Notes on the study in general: The dataset shows that most TCR sequences were rare, while some public TCRs occurred in many donors. Several top significant clusters appeared, in a later analysis, to be linked to common viral pathogens. In a later analysis, HLA-associated TCR beta chains were more clonally expanded than equally common others.

The origin of this receptor is a male donor in good health and CMV-seropositive. Specimen: PBMCs.

The CDR3 bases are TGCGCCAGCAGCCAAGAGAACAGGGGTCCCTACGAGCAGTACTTC. Its protein product is CASSQENRGPYEQYF. The rearrangement joins TRBV4-3 to TRBJ2-7; TRBD1 matches 7 bases. There are 15 residues in the CDR3. The V segment lost 0 bases and the J segment 2 bases; nucleotides outside the gene matches: 4. Germline CDR1 and CDR2: LGHNA and YSLEER.